What follows are 18 T cell receptor beta chains derived from one specimen sequenced in a study of blood T cells in healthy people across ages (dated by TCRdb to the mid-2010s). Library prep was done by 5' RACE. The run used an Illumina HiSeq 2500. A second PCR of about 7 to 12 cycles was performed with a sample-barcoded 5' primer and a J-beta primer mix. TCRdb handled the public reads itself, with Q25 trimming in fastp and clone calling in MiXCR, and kept productive beta chains. Every entry covers one CDR3 protein and lists the most common genes and DNA from its rows. The sample table records about 620,000 distinct CDR3 sequences; roughly 20% of these occur just once. The ten largest clonotypes hold 3.6% of the sample. Sequenced material: blood. The receptors come from a man in his 70s in good health.

This clonotype was recorded a few times. This chain joins TRBV19 and TRBJ2-2; the D gene could be TRBD1 or TRBD2 (5 bases each). Trimming pared 5 bases from V and 9 bases from J, leaving 19 bases between. Germline V gene data show CDR1 as LNHDA and CDR2 as SQIVND (reference sequence). The CDR3 runs 15 residues. CDR3 nucleotides: TGTGCCAGTAGTGCCCTCCGGGACGGCGACCGGGAGCTGTTTTTT. Amino acids: CASSALRDGDRELFF.

The CDR3 DNA reads TGTGCCACCAGCATAGCAGGGGCACGGGAAAAACTGTTTTTT. Translation: CATSIAGAREKLFF. The V call is TRBV15, the J call TRBJ1-4, with a tentative D call TRBD1 (6 bases). Trimming stripped 4 bases from V and 8 bases from J, with 14 bases between. From germline, CDR1 is LNHNV and CDR2 YYDKDF (reference sequence). The CDR3 consists of 14 residues. The whole variable domain, remainder taken from reference TRBV15 and TRBJ1-4, is DAMVIQNPRYQVTQFGKPVTLSCSQTLNHNVMYWYQQKSSQAPKLLFHYYDKDFNNEADTPDNFQSRRPNTSFCFLDIRSPGLGDTAMYLCATSIAGAREKLFFGSGTQLSVL.

The rearrangement links TRBV5-1 to TRBJ2-1, with 12 bases fitting TRBD1. The J call may be incorrect, as the DNA end agrees better with TRBJ2-5. CDR1 and CDR2 (germline): SGHRS, YFSETQ. The CDR3 totals 14 residues. The CDR3, as DNA: TGCGCCAGCAGCCCGGGACAGGGGGCGGCCAACCAGTACTTC. Its protein is CASSPGQGAANQYF.

This clonotype was counted a single time. The junction does not match germline at one end; this may be a read error. The CDR3: CASSSQGATNEKLLF. Written as DNA, the CDR3 is TGCGCCAGCAGCTCGCAGGGGGCAACTAATGAAAAACTGCTTTTT. The rearrangement uses TRBV5-1 and TRBJ1-4; 8 bases are shared with TRBD1. The CDR3 totals 15 residues. In germline, CDR1 is SGHRS, CDR2 YFSETQ.

The V and J genes are TRBV23-1 and TRBJ2-3; the match to TRBD1 covers 7 bases. TRBV23-1 is known as an ORF, though its function is uncertain. The CDR3 covers 15 residues. Trimming removed 2 bases from V and 4 bases from J; junction bases left unmatched: 6. CDR3 sequence (DNA): TGCGCCAGCAGTCAAAGACAGGGTGTCGCAGATACGCAGTATTTT. Translating it yields CASSQRQGVADTQYF.

The chain is built from TRBV15 and TRBJ2-3, with D perhaps given as TRBD1 or TRBD2 (6 bases each). The germline gives CDR1 LNHNV, CDR2 YYDKDF (reference sequence). V shed 5 bases and J shed 4 bases, with 19 bases lying between them. CDR3 length: 16 amino acids. CDR3 coding DNA: TGTGCCACCAGCGCCCTCAAAGGGGGGCGGGCAGATACGCAGTATTTT. This sequence encodes CATSALKGGRADTQYF.

This sequence joins TRBV18 and TRBJ2-1, with D perhaps matching TRBD1 (6 bases). Germline CDR1 and CDR2: KGHSH and LQKENI. The CDR3 covers 14 residues. The V end was cut by 4 bases, the J end by 5 bases, with 12 bases between. The CDR3 is CASSQRTVDNEQFF. The CDR3 bases are TGTGCCAGCTCACAAAGGACAGTAGACAATGAGCAGTTCTTC.

This clonotype showed up just a few times. This chain links TRBV10-1 with TRBJ1-1; a weak D match, TRBD1 (6 bases). V lost 2 bases, J lost 4 bases, and 8 bases lay in between. CDR1 and CDR2 from the germline V gene are WNHNN and SYGVQD (reference sequence). CDR3 size: 13 residues. The CDR3 DNA sequence: TGCGCCAGCAGTGAGGGGGGGCGCACTGAAGCTTTCTTT. Translating it yields CASSEGGRTEAFF.

The chain couples TRBV25-1 to TRBJ1-6; no reliable D call. The CDR3 length is 15 residues. The germline CDR1 and CDR2 sequences are MGHDK and SYGVNS. Trimming removed 0 bases from V and 2 bases from J, with 5 bases in between. The CDR3 region is CASSEYQAYNSPLHF. The CDR3 DNA follows: TGTGCCAGCAGTGAATATCAGGCCTATAATTCACCCCTCCACTTT. The entire variable domain, with the rest obtained from reference TRBV25-1 and TRBJ1-6, is as follows: EADIYQTPRYLVIGTGKKITLECSQTMGHDKMYWYQQDPGMELHLIHYSYGVNSTEKGDLSSESTVSRIRTEHFPLTLESARPSHTSQYLCASSEYQAYNSPLHFGNGTRLTVT.

The chain is built from TRBV20-1 and TRBJ1-2, with 9 bases aligning to TRBD1. V lost 6 bases, J lost 7 bases, and 18 bases stayed unmatched. Germline CDR1 and CDR2: DFQATT and SNEGSKA (reference sequence). The CDR3 loop spans 16 amino acids. The CDR3 nucleotides read TGCAGTGCGGGGAAACAGGGGGCAACATCGACTTTTGGCTACACCTTC. It codes for CSAGKQGATSTFGYTF.

This clonotype was seen many times. V gene TRBV7-2 combines with J gene TRBJ1-2, with D maybe TRBD1 (5 bases). The germline V gene encodes CDR1 SGHTA and CDR2 FQGNSA. Trimming stripped 5 bases from V and 7 bases from J, with 17 bases between. The CDR3 runs 14 residues. The CDR3 spells CASSPRGTAGGYTF. CDR3 in DNA: TGTGCCAGCAGCCCTAGGGGTACAGCTGGTGGCTACACCTTC.

The CDR3 DNA follows: TGTGCCAGCAGTACACTAGTTTCCTACAATGAGCAGTTCTTC. As protein: CASSTLVSYNEQFF. This chain links TRBV28 with TRBJ2-1, with a possible D match to TRBD2 (5 bases). Germline CDR1 MDHEN, CDR2 SYDVKM. With 5 bases removed from V and 1 base from J, the gap between germline ends came to 9 bases. The CDR3 covers 14 residues.

This clonotype was counted only a few times. This chain links TRBV27 with TRBJ2-5; D call uncertain. CDR3 size: 15 residues. Germline V gene sequence: CDR1 MNHEY, CDR2 SMNVEV (reference sequence). V dropped 2 bases and J dropped 3 bases, with 13 bases sitting between them. Here the CDR3 DNA reads TGTGCCAGCAGTTTAATGTCTGACTTGAAAGAGACCCAGTACTTC. Translated, it gives CASSLMSDLKETQYF.

Concerning this clonotype itself: A single base separates this from a much larger clone, so it may be a read error. The genes are TRBV10-3 and TRBJ2-5; 9 positions match TRBD2. The assigned J gene may be wrong: the sequence end matches TRBJ2-7 better. The CDR3 runs to 15 residues. The V gene's germline CDR1 is ENHRY and CDR2 SYGVKD. The CDR3, as DNA: TGTGCCATCAGTGAGTCGGGACTAGCTGCTGACGAGCAGTACTTC. Translated, it gives CAISESGLAADEQYF.

This clonotype was detected only a few times. The chain is built from TRBV5-5 and TRBJ2-7; 8 nucleotides align to TRBD1. Germline V CDR1 and CDR2: SGHKS, YYEKEE (reference sequence). The junction had 9 bases not matched to a gene; V was cut back by 2 bases and J by 5 bases. The CDR3 is 15 residues long. The CDR3 DNA reads TGTGCCAGCAGCTTAGCAGGGACAGGAGCCCACGAGCAGTACTTC. Encoded protein: CASSLAGTGAHEQYF. Variable domain in full (rest from reference TRBV5-5 and TRBJ2-7): DAGVTQSPTHLIKTRGQQVTLRCSPISGHKSVSWYQQVLGQGPQFIFQYYEKEERGRGNFPDRFSARQFPNYSSELNVNALLLGDSALYLCASSLAGTGAHEQYFGPGTRLTVT.

The chain employs TRBV20-1 and TRBJ2-4, with 7 nucleotides matching TRBD1. The V gene end was trimmed by 6 bases and the J gene end by 5 bases; junction bases not matched to a gene: 7. The CDR3 has 13 amino acids. Germline V CDR1 and CDR2: DFQATT, SNEGSKA (reference sequence). CDR3 coding DNA: TGCAGTGCGCACAAAACAGGGGAAAACATTCAGTACTTC. Amino acids: CSAHKTGENIQYF.

This clonotype was seen more than once but under ten times. This chain uses TRBV12-5 with TRBJ2-2; either TRBD1 or TRBD2 may supply D (5 bases each). The CDR3 totals 15 residues. V shed 0 bases and J shed 6 bases, with 11 bases lying between them. Germline V gives CDR1 LGHNT, CDR2 FRNRAP. The CDR3 sequence: CASGLVVGGSGELFF. CDR3 coding DNA: TGTGCTAGTGGTTTGGTCGTTGGGGGTTCCGGGGAGCTGTTTTTT.

Ten or more counts support this clonotype. V gene TRBV6-2 or TRBV6-3 combines with J gene TRBJ2-3, with TRBD2 matching over 8 bases. CDR1 MNHEY and CDR2 SVGEGT come from the germline V gene. The J segment lost 6 bases and the V segment lost 4 bases, leaving 3 bases of the junction unmatched. The CDR3 length is 13 residues. CDR3 in DNA: TGTGCCAGCAGTTTCGGGAGGGCCGATACGCAGTATTTT. Translating gives CASSFGRADTQYF.